The T cell receptor beta chain under discussion was sequenced for a study of blood T cell repertoires in COVID-19 (dated by TCRdb to 2018 to 2020). The study in broad terms: The collaborator samples originated in the United States, Italy and Spain and spanned the acute and convalescent phases of COVID-19. The prospective study material was composed of cDNA or gDNA derived from T cells, B-cell-depleted T cells, or PBMCs. Deeply sampled blood TCRbeta repertoires from subjects exposed to, actively infected with, or recovered from COVID-19 were included in the dataset. A freely available public database, intended as a resource for researchers studying the immune response to SARS-CoV-2, is where the repertoires were released. Samples came from the ongoing ImmuneRACE study (first 160 participants) plus 1,254 subjects from 6 global collaborators. The sample metadata nearly always contained a de-identified subject ID, COVID-19 status, age in years and sex. Where HLA class I and class II types were available, the types were taken from metadata supplied by the sample provider, not from assay-based typing. Points the paper makes about the study in general: The quantity of clinical and demographic metadata differed by source and by participant and was supplied without curation.

TCRbeta CDR3 regions were amplified from genomic DNA by means of the immunoSEQ Assay, a bias-controlled multiplex PCR. Concerning the study's data processing: The number of nucleated cells in each sample was estimated from the amplification of reference gene primers within the assay. To quantify the absolute abundance of each unique TCRbeta CDR3 rearrangement, sequence reads were collapsed and filtered. For each sample, productive Simpson clonality was calculated as the square root of Simpson's diversity index across productive rearrangements. The immuneACCESS repertoire file appears here via TCRdb, limited to in-frame rearrangements. These files lack a portion of the clones; in checked studies, under half of the deficit traces to unresolved V genes, and the cause of the others is not known. The D gene and trimming were derived from the DNA, and the V and J assignments and clone size from that table. The sample table contains about 96,000 clones; only one count was recorded for around 81% of them. The ten top clones hold 7.5% to 9.5% of the sample.

The germline V gene (reference sequence) specifies LNHNV as CDR1 and YYDKDF as CDR2. The CDR3 runs 13 amino acids, cysteine and phenylalanine included. Left in the record is the CDR3 DNA by itself, 39 bases read in frame from the first base. Trimming at the junction amounts to 6 bases on V and 5 bases on J, and the germline ends lie 11 bases apart. To note about this clone: What this receptor recognizes is not known. Base qualities are not recorded, but no much larger clone differs from it by a single base.

A second Seattle source provided samples from volunteer blood donors who had recovered from COVID-19. The collaborating institutions used their own protocols to collect whole blood in K2EDTA tubes. For TCRbeta analysis, collaborator samples were shipped as frozen whole blood, as isolated PBMCs, or as DNA extracted from either sample type. The clonotype originates from a man aged 45 to 65 who had recovered from COVID-19. The sample consisted of peripheral blood. Recombination joined TRBV15 with TRBJ2-1, and perhaps TRBD2 as D gene, on 5 matching bases. The sequence in DNA is TGTGCCACCAGGGACTGGGAAGACAATGAGCAGTTCTTC. It encodes CATRDWEDNEQFF.